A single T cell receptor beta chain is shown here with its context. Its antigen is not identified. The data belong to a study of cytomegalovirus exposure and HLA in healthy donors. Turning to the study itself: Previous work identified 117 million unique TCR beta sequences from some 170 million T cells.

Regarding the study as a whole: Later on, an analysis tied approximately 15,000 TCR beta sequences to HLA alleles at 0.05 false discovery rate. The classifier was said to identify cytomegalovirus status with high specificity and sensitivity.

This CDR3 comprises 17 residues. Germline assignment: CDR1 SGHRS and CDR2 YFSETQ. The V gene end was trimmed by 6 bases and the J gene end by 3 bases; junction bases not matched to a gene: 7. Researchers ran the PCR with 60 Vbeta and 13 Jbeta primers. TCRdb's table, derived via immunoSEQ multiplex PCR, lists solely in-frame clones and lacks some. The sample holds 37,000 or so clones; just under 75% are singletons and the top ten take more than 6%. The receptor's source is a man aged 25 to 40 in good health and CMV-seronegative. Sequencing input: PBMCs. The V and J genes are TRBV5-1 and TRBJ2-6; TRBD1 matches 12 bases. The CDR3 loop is CASTTGTGGSGANVLTF. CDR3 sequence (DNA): TGCGCCAGCACTACCGGGACAGGGGGCAGTGGGGCCAACGTCCTGACTTTC.